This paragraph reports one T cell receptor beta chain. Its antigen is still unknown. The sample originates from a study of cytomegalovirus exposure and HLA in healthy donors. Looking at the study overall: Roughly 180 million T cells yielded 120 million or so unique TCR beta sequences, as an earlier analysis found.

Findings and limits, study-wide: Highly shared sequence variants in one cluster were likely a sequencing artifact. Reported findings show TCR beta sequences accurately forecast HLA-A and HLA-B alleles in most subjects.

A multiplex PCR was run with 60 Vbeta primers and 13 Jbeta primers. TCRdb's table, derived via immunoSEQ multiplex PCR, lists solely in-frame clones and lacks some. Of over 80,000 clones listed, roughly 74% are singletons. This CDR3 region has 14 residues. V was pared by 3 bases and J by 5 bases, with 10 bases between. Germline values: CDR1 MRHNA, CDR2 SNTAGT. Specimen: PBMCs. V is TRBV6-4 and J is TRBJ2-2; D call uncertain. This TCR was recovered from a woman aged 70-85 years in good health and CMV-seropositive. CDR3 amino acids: CASSESSKTGELFF. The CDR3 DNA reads TGTGCCAGCAGTGAATCTTCTAAGACCGGGGAGCTGTTTTTT.